The sequence of this T cell receptor (beta chain) was determined in a study of cytomegalovirus exposure and HLA in healthy donors. PCR amplification relied on 60 Vbeta primers (plus 13 Jbeta primers). Assay: immunoSEQ multiplex PCR; the TCRdb copy retains only in-frame clones and omits some. The repertoire holds over 80,000 clones, with 65% to 85% as singletons. As for this clone: Its antigen is not identified.

Germline CDR1 is MNHEY and CDR2 is SMNVEV (reference sequence). This CDR3 region has 15 residues. Trimming stripped 1 base from V and 0 bases from J, with 9 bases between. Study results and limitations: In a later analysis, V- and J-gene trimming of beta chains associated with a DCLRE1C missense variant, replicated independently. In all likelihood, a cluster of highly shared sequence variants was a sequencing artifact.

The V call is TRBV27, the J call TRBJ1-2, with D tentatively TRBD1 (6 bases). This TCR came from a man in his forties in good health and CMV-seropositive. The sample comprised PBMCs. CDR3 region: CASSLLPGANYGYTF. DNA for the CDR3: TGTGCCAGCAGTTTATTGCCAGGGGCTAACTATGGCTACACCTTC.